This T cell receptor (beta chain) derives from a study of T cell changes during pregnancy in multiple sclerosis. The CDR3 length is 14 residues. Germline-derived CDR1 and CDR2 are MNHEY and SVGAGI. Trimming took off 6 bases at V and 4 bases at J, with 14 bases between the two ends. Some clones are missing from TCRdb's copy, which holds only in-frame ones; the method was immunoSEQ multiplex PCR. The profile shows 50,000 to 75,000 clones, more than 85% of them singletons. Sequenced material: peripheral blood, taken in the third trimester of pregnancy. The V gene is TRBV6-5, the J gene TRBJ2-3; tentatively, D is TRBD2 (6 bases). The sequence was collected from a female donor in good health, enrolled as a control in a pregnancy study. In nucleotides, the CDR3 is TGTGCCAGCAGGACCGTAGGAGGGTCAGATACGCAGTATTTT. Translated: CASRTVGGSDTQYF.